This TCR beta chain came from a study of blood T cell repertoires in COVID-19. Study context: From the United States, Italy and Spain came samples of acute and convalescent COVID-19.

The CDR3 runs to 17 residues. Which cohort a participant joined came from the clinical history participants gave. In the authors' methods: Using reference gene primer amplification, nucleated cell counts were estimated. The data were produced by immunoSEQ multiplex PCR, yet TCRdb's version contains in-frame clones alone and is incomplete. The DNA was the basis for D and trimming; V, J and clone size are from that table. The sample has 330,000 or so clones, more than 70% seen once. This sequence originates from a woman in her 30s who had been exposed to COVID-19. The sequenced material came from PBMCs or T cells enriched from blood (not recorded which). The chain recombines TRBV21-1 with TRBJ1-6; the DNA was not compared with TRBD1, the D call given in the table. TRBV21-1 is marked as a pseudogene. The CDR3 region has the DNA TGTGCCAGCAGCAAAGCGCGCCGGGACAGGTCTAATTCACCCCTCCACTTT. Translation gives CASSKARRDRSNSPLHF.